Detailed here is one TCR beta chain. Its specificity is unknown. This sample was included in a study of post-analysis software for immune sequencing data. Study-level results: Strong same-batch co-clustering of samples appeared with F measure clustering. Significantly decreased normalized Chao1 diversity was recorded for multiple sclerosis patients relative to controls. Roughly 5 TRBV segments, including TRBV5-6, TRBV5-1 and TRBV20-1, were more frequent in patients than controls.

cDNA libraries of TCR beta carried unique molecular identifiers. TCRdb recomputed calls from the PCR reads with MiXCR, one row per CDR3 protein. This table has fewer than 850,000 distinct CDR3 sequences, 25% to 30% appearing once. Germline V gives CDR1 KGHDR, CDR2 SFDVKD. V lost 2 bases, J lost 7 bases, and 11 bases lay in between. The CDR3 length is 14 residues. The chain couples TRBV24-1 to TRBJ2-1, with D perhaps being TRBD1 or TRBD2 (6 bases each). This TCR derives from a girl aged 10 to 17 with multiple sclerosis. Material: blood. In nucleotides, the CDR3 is TGTGCCACCAGTGATTCCCGGAGGGGGAATGAGCAGTTCTTC. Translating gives CATSDSRRGNEQFF.